The 13 T cell receptor beta chains below all came from one sample that was sequenced in a study of blood T cells in healthy people across ages. The second PCR ran about 6 to 12 cycles with a sample-barcoded 5' primer and J-beta primers. TCRdb called the 5' RACE reads again in MiXCR, with one record for every CDR3 protein. The data contain 1.5 million to 2 million distinct CDR3 sequences, roughly 27% of them singletons. Source material: blood. These receptors were collected from a woman aged 25-40 years in good health.

This clonotype was found a few times. The rearrangement uses TRBV27 and TRBJ2-3; maybe TRBD2 (5 bases). Deletions cut 5 bases from V and 7 bases from J, with 13 bases between. CDR3 length: 13 amino acids. The germline V gene has CDR1 MNHEY and CDR2 SMNVEV (reference sequence). The CDR3 here is CASSPGLDNTQYF. The CDR3 nucleotides read TGTGCCAGCAGTCCCGGACTCGACAATACGCAGTATTTT.

This clonotype was detected a few times. The chain recombines TRBV28 with TRBJ2-7; D is perhaps TRBD1 (6 bases). Trimming removed 1 base at V and 2 bases at J, with 12 bases between. CDR1 and CDR2 from the germline V gene are MDHEN and SYDVKM. The CDR3 is made up of 15 amino acids. CDR3 loop: CASSLLMGQTYEQYF. DNA of the CDR3: TGTGCCAGCAGTTTATTGATGGGACAAACCTACGAGCAGTACTTC.

The chain has TRBV12-3 or TRBV12-4 and TRBJ1-2, with a possible D match to TRBD1 (6 bases). This CDR3 comprises 15 residues. V was trimmed by 5 bases and J by 4 bases, leaving 17 bases between them. For the CDR3, the DNA is TGTGCCAGCAGTCCCACCGGGGGGCGCTTCTATGGCTACACCTTC. Translation: CASSPTGGRFYGYTF.

This clonotype was seen a handful of times. Here the CDR3 DNA reads TGTGCCAGCTCACCCTCACAGGGTTTTGCCTATGGCTACACCTTC. This sequence encodes CASSPSQGFAYGYTF. This chain uses TRBV18 with TRBJ1-2; maybe TRBD1 (6 bases). The CDR3 covers 15 residues. Germline V gene sequence: CDR1 KGHSH, CDR2 LQKENI. V lost 3 bases and J lost 4, with 15 bases in between.

This clonotype was detected many times. This chain uses TRBV10-2 with TRBJ1-5; D not certain. V was shortened by 0 bases and J by 1 base, with 7 bases between the two germline ends. CDR3 length equals 15 residues. CDR1 is WSHSY and CDR2 is SAAADI in the germline V gene. CDR3 protein: CASSESWGSNQPQHF. CDR3 nucleotides: TGCGCCAGCAGTGAGTCTTGGGGAAGCAATCAGCCCCAGCATTTT.

This clonotype was recorded once. The chain has TRBV28 and TRBJ1-5, with D tentatively TRBD1 (5 bases). This CDR3 contains 21 residues. The V end was cut by 2 bases, the J end by 0 bases, with 26 bases between. The germline gives CDR1 MDHEN, CDR2 SYDVKM. The CDR3 DNA reads as TGTGCCAGCAGTTTAGGAATTATGCTACAGGCGATTATGTATAGCAATCAGCCCCAGCATTTT. Amino acid sequence: CASSLGIMLQAIMYSNQPQHF.

At least ten counts were recorded for this clonotype. The gene calls are TRBV10-3 and TRBJ2-1, with 9 bases lining up with TRBD1. The germline V gene has CDR1 ENHRY and CDR2 SYGVKD. This CDR3 region has 15 residues. V was pared by 2 bases and J by 2 bases, with 1 base of the junction left unmatched. The CDR3 protein is CAISEDRGTYNEQFF. CDR3 bases: TGTGCCATCAGTGAGGACAGGGGGACCTACAATGAGCAGTTCTTC.

This sequence joins TRBV9 and TRBJ1-2; 7 nucleotides match TRBD1. CDR1 is SGDLS and CDR2 is YYNGEE in the germline V gene. This CDR3 is 12 amino acids long. V gave up 3 bases and J gave up 9 bases; unmatched junction bases: 5. The CDR3 spells CASSADRASYTF. DNA for the CDR3: TGTGCCAGCAGCGCAGACAGGGCGAGCTACACCTTC.

This clonotype came up many times. The chain couples TRBV4-1 to TRBJ2-3; the match to TRBD1 covers 7 bases. Per the germline V gene, CDR1 is MGHRA and CDR2 is YSYEKL. Trimming took 4 bases from V and 2 from J; bases not matched to a gene: 9. This CDR3 has 16 amino acids. Here the CDR3 DNA reads TGCGCCAGCAGCCCGTTAACAGGGGCATCCACAGATACGCAGTATTTT. It translates to CASSPLTGASTDTQYF.

This rearrangement joins TRBV7-3 to TRBJ2-1; 7 bases fit TRBD2. The CDR3 has 16 amino acids. Trimming removed 6 bases from V and 5 bases from J; junction bases left unmatched: 13. The V gene's germline CDR1 is SGHTA and CDR2 FQGTGA. CDR3 loop: CASSSLTGTNNNEQFF. In nucleotides, the CDR3 is TGTGCCAGCAGTTCCCTAACCGGGACTAACAACAATGAGCAGTTCTTC.

This clonotype showed up many times. The rearrangement uses TRBV27 and TRBJ2-7; TRBD2 aligns across 14 bases. This CDR3 is 18 amino acids long. CDR1 is MNHEY, CDR2 SMNVEV, per germline (reference sequence). The junction had 14 bases not matched to a gene; V was cut back by 6 bases and J by 4 bases. The CDR3 coding sequence is TGTGCCAGCAGACCCGGGACTAGCGGGAGCCGTTCGCTTTACGAGCAGTACTTC. The encoded protein is CASRPGTSGSRSLYEQYF.

The genes are TRBV7-2 and TRBJ1-5; no definite D call. CDR1 and CDR2 from the germline V gene are SGHTA and FQGNSA. CDR3 length equals 15 residues. The germline V and J ends were trimmed by 5 bases and 0 bases, with 11 bases remaining between them. This CDR3 reads CASSPVPASNQPQHF. The CDR3 DNA follows: TGTGCCAGCAGCCCGGTCCCCGCTAGCAATCAGCCCCAGCATTTT.

In its sample, this clonotype was seen a few times. V is TRBV15 and J is TRBJ2-1, with 7 bases that match TRBD1. The CDR3 is made up of 14 amino acids. V lost 9 bases and J lost 6; bases outside the gene matches: 11. The germline V gene encodes CDR1 LNHNV and CDR2 YYDKDF (reference sequence). The CDR3 sequence is CATRGQVQSNEQFF. In DNA form, the CDR3 reads TGTGCCACGAGAGGACAGGTTCAGTCCAATGAGCAGTTCTTC.